Following are 29 T cell receptor beta chains from one sample sequenced in a study of breast tumors, draining lymph nodes, adjacent tissues. From the multiplex PCR reads, TCRdb called clonotypes with MiXCR, one entry per CDR3 protein. Seen here are 30,000 to 40,000 distinct CDR3 sequences, 30% to 45% observed once, and the top ten hold roughly a tenth. The sequenced sample was breast tumor tissue. These receptors originate from a female donor with breast cancer. Some clones in this sample may be carry-over from other donors' samples.

The chain has TRBV3-1 and TRBJ1-5; D might be TRBD1 (5 bases). The CDR3 length is 14 residues. Trimming removed 3 bases at V and 1 base at J, with 7 bases between. CDR1 LGHDT and CDR2 YNNKEL come from the germline V gene (reference sequence). The CDR3: CASSHRVSNQPQHF. The CDR3 bases are TGTGCCAGCAGCCACAGGGTGAGCAATCAGCCCCAGCATTTT.

About this clonotype: The junction shows a germline mismatch at one end, possibly a read error. This chain connects TRBV7-8 to TRBJ2-1; TRBD2 aligns across 10 bases. The V gene's germline CDR1 is SGHVS and CDR2 FQNEAQ. This CDR3 has 16 amino acids. The CDR3 sequence is CASSLVSGGYLNEQLF. In DNA form, the CDR3 reads TGTGCCAGCAGCTTAGTTAGCGGGGGGTACCTCAATGAGCAGCTCTTC.

This clonotype has ten or more counts. This chain connects TRBV20-1 to TRBJ2-1, with 13 bases that match TRBD2. Germline CDR1 is DFQATT and CDR2 is SNEGSKA (reference sequence). This CDR3 region has 14 residues. V lost 5 bases to trimming and J lost 7 bases; unmatched junction nucleotides: 5. The CDR3 DNA reads TGCAGTGCTCGCGGACTAGCGGGAGTGAATGAGCAGTTCTTC. Its translation: CSARGLAGVNEQFF.

Details on this clonotype: The germline gene is not matched at one end of the junction; a read error may be the cause. J is TRBJ1-2 and V is TRBV7-3, with a tentative D call TRBD1 (5 bases). The CDR3 sequence is 12 residues long. The germline V gene encodes CDR1 SGHTA and CDR2 FQGTGA. The CDR3 region is CASSLESGPFAF. For the CDR3, the DNA is TGTGCCAGCAGCTTAGAGTCAGGGCCCTTCGCCTTC.

This clonotype occurred many times. V gene TRBV5-6 combines with J gene TRBJ2-1; no firm D call. V was clipped by 2 bases and J by 7 bases, with 10 bases between them. Per germline, CDR1 SGHDT and CDR2 YYEEEE. This CDR3 region has 13 residues. Here the CDR3 DNA reads TGTGCCAGCAGCTTTAGGGCCGGGAATGAGCAGTTCTTC. Amino acids: CASSFRAGNEQFF.

This clonotype showed up many times. The chain uses TRBV27 and TRBJ2-7, with D unresolved. This CDR3 contains 13 residues. V lost 3 bases, J lost 0 bases, and 6 bases lay in between. The germline V gene has CDR1 MNHEY and CDR2 SMNVEV (reference sequence). The CDR3 bases are TGTGCCAGCAGTTTGGGCATCTCCTACGAGCAGTACTTC. Amino acids: CASSLGISYEQYF.

The chain combines TRBV6-6 with TRBJ2-2; TRBD2 matches at 13 bases. The germline gives CDR1 MNHNY, CDR2 SVGAGI (reference sequence). There are 13 residues in the CDR3. The trim removed 10 bases at V and 9 bases at J, leaving 5 bases unmatched. CDR3 sequence (DNA): TGTGCCAACTCAGGGACTAGCGGGAGGGAGCTGTTTTTT. It codes for CANSGTSGRELFF.

This chain joins TRBV2 and TRBJ2-1; TRBD2 agrees at 10 bases. The germline V gene has CDR1 SNHLY and CDR2 FYNNEI. The V segment lost 8 bases and the J segment 7 bases; nucleotides outside the gene matches: 5. This CDR3 has 13 amino acids. The CDR3 DNA sequence: TGTGCCAGCGCCAGCGGGAGGGCGAATGAGCAGTTCTTC. This encodes CASASGRANEQFF.

The CDR3 bases are TGTGCCAGCAGTGAAGAACCCCGGACTTGGGGGGACACAGATACGCAGTATTTT. Amino acids: CASSEEPRTWGDTDTQYF. V and J are TRBV6-1 and TRBJ2-3, with a tentative D call TRBD2 (6 bases). Germline lookup yields CDR1 MNHNS and CDR2 SASEGT. Trimming removed 1 base from V and 2 bases from J, with 19 bases in between. The CDR3 has 18 amino acids.

This clonotype was found many times. The chain has TRBV12-3 or TRBV12-4 and TRBJ1-3, with no clear D. Trimming left V 6 bases short and J 0 bases short, with 9 bases between. There are 14 residues in the CDR3. The CDR3 DNA follows: TGTGCCAGCAGGTCGGGCTCCTCTGGAAACACCATATATTTT. The encoded protein is CASRSGSSGNTIYF.

The chain couples TRBV30 to TRBJ2-7, with 10 bases identical to TRBD2. CDR1 and CDR2 (germline): GTSNPN, SVGIG (reference sequence). The CDR3 has 14 residues. V lost 3 bases, J lost 0 bases, and 2 bases stayed unmatched. CDR3 nucleotide sequence: TGTGCCTGGAGGACTAGCGGGTCCTCCTACGAGCAGTACTTC. Translation gives CAWRTSGSSYEQYF.

This clonotype was counted between two and nine times. The chain has TRBV18 and TRBJ1-4; D is uncertain. The germline V and J ends were trimmed by 3 bases and 7 bases, with 12 bases remaining between them. The CDR3 is 14 residues long. The germline CDR1 and CDR2 sequences are KGHSH and LQKENI. CDR3 protein: CASSPGGPGEKLFF. CDR3 in DNA: TGTGCCAGCTCACCTGGTGGGCCTGGTGAAAAACTGTTTTTT.

This clonotype showed up just a few times. The chain employs TRBV30 and TRBJ2-5; 9 positions match TRBD2. This CDR3 contains 14 residues. V shed 1 base, J shed 5 bases, and the junction held 5 bases outside the gene matches. From germline, CDR1 is GTSNPN and CDR2 SVGIG (reference sequence). The CDR3 sequence: CAWSGAGGTETQYF. CDR3 nucleotide sequence: TGTGCCTGGAGTGGAGCGGGGGGTACGGAGACCCAGTACTTC.

This clonotype was seen repeatedly, ten times or more. The chain is built from TRBV29-1 and TRBJ2-3; no clear D gene. The CDR3 has 14 amino acids. Trimming took 2 bases from V and 0 from J, leaving 9 bases between them. Germline V gene sequence: CDR1 SQVTM, CDR2 ANQGSEA. The CDR3 region is CSVERLHSTDTQYF. CDR3 nucleotides: TGCAGCGTTGAAAGGCTTCACAGCACAGATACGCAGTATTTT.

Ten or more counts support this clonotype. The J gene is TRBJ2-2, the V gene TRBV19; D not resolved. Germline assignment: CDR1 LNHDA and CDR2 SQIVND (reference sequence). The CDR3 is made up of 14 amino acids. V lost 1 base to trimming and J lost 4 bases, with 7 bases between them. Here the CDR3 DNA reads TGTGCCAGTAGTATAGGGGCTGGCACCGGGGAGCTGTTTTTT. It encodes CASSIGAGTGELFF.

This clonotype was detected ten times or more. The V gene is TRBV2, the J gene TRBJ1-4, with D uncertain. Germline V lookup: CDR1 SNHLY, CDR2 FYNNEI. There are 14 residues in the CDR3. With 1 base removed from V and 8 bases from J, the gap between germline ends came to 11 bases. CDR3 DNA sequence: TGTGCCAGCAGTGAAGGGATCAGTTTGGAAAAACTGTTTTTT. It encodes CASSEGISLEKLFF.

Many counts were recorded for this clonotype. CDR3: CASSNRDRANTGELFF. Here the CDR3 DNA reads TGTGCCAGCAGCAACCGGGACAGGGCGAACACCGGGGAGCTGTTTTTT. The V and J genes are TRBV7-6 and TRBJ2-2; TRBD1 agrees at 9 bases. J gave up 0 bases and V 5 bases, and 4 bases lay outside the gene matches. CDR1 and CDR2 from the germline V gene are SGHVS and FNYEAQ. The CDR3 runs 16 residues.

A note on this clonotype: A much larger clone lies a single base off, so this may be a read error. The chain carries TRBV30 and TRBJ1-2, with unresolved D. V lost 4 bases and J 3 bases, leaving 9 bases between the germline ends. The germline V gene has CDR1 GTSNPN and CDR2 SVGIG (reference sequence). The CDR3 spans 12 residues. The CDR3 loop reads CAWTRGDYGYTF. CDR3 DNA: TGTGCCTGGACCAGAGGAGACTATGGCTACACCTTC.

This rearrangement joins TRBV10-3 to TRBJ2-1, with D possibly matching TRBD1 (6 bases). V lost 6 bases and J lost 8, with 20 bases in between. Germline loops: CDR1 ENHRY, CDR2 SYGVKD. CDR3 length: 15 residues. This chain's CDR3 is CAISSDKGEYDEQFF. Written as DNA, the CDR3 is TGTGCCATCAGCTCCGACAAGGGGGAGTACGATGAGCAGTTCTTC.

This clonotype appeared many times. CDR3 sequence: CATSDSTGSNQPQHF. Written as DNA, the CDR3 is TGTGCCACCAGTGATTCGACAGGGAGCAATCAGCCCCAGCATTTT. The rearrangement uses TRBV24-1 and TRBJ1-5; 7 bases map to TRBD1. Germline loops: CDR1 KGHDR, CDR2 SFDVKD. The CDR3 contains 15 residues. With 2 bases clipped from V and 1 base from J, the junction kept 1 base outside the gene matches.

At least ten counts were recorded for this clonotype. The J gene is TRBJ2-3, the V gene TRBV6-1; D gene uncertain. The CDR3 consists of 14 residues. The germline V and J ends were trimmed by 4 bases and 3 bases, with 11 bases remaining between them. The V gene's germline CDR1 is MNHNS and CDR2 SASEGT. The CDR3 nucleotides read TGTGCCAGCAGTGGGCTAACTGGGACAGATACGCAGTATTTT. Protein product: CASSGLTGTDTQYF.

In this sample, this clonotype is medium-sized. The chain joins TRBV2 to TRBJ2-1, with 7 bases matching TRBD1. The ends lost 2 bases at V and 1 base at J; junction bases unmatched: 2. CDR3 size: 15 residues. Germline CDR1 and CDR2: SNHLY and FYNNEI. The CDR3, as DNA: TGTGCCAGCAGTGAAACCAGGGGGTCCTACAATGAGCAGTTCTTC. It translates to CASSETRGSYNEQFF.

The chain couples TRBV10-2 to TRBJ2-4; 11 positions agree with TRBD2. Germline-derived CDR1 and CDR2 are WSHSY and SAAADI. Losses at the gene ends were 3 bases for V and 6 bases for J; bases not matched to a gene: 10. The CDR3 is 17 residues long. The CDR3 sequence: CASSDPGLAGGPNIQYF. The CDR3 coding sequence is TGCGCCAGCAGTGACCCTGGGCTAGCGGGAGGACCAAACATTCAGTACTTC.

This sequence joins TRBV20-1 and TRBJ2-7; D could derive from TRBD1 or TRBD2 (5 bases each). The CDR3 has 14 amino acids. The V gene lost 0 bases and the J gene lost 4 bases, with 13 bases spanning the gap. Germline loops: CDR1 DFQATT, CDR2 SNEGSKA (reference sequence). CDR3 protein: CSARDGGYGYEQYF. The CDR3 nucleotides are TGCAGTGCTAGAGATGGGGGATATGGGTACGAGCAGTACTTC.

The chain is built from TRBV6-1 and TRBJ2-3; 8 positions agree with TRBD1. The CDR3 is 15 residues long. Per germline, CDR1 MNHNS and CDR2 SASEGT. With V trimmed by 10 bases and J by 5 bases, 14 bases remained unmatched. The CDR3 is CAILAWTGYRDTQYF. CDR3 bases: TGTGCCATTCTCGCCTGGACAGGGTATAGAGATACGCAGTATTTT.

This clonotype was detected ten times or more. The chain joins TRBV20-1 to TRBJ2-3; D is uncertain. Trimming shortened V by 3 bases and J by 2 bases, and 0 bases separated the two germline ends. Germline V CDR1 and CDR2: DFQATT, SNEGSKA (reference sequence). The CDR3 extends over 10 amino acids. The CDR3 loop is CSASTDTQYF. CDR3 sequence (DNA): TGCAGTGCTAGCACAGATACGCAGTATTTT.

Regarding this clonotype: A much more abundant neighbour one base away suggests this may be a read error. The chain combines TRBV4-1 with TRBJ2-3; D possibly corresponds to TRBD2 (7 bases). Trimming shortened V by 4 bases and J by 5 bases, and 19 bases separated the two germline ends. The CDR3 has 16 residues. Per the germline V gene, CDR1 is MGHRA and CDR2 is YSYEKL. CDR3 in DNA: TGCGCCAGCAGCCCCCCGTGGGGGGGCCGTGGAGATACGCAGTATTTT. Its protein is CASSPPWGGRGDTQYF.

Ten or more counts support this clonotype. The rearrangement links TRBV7-2 to TRBJ2-1; 10 bases map to TRBD2. V gave up 5 bases and J gave up 6 bases; unmatched junction bases: 10. The CDR3 spans 16 residues. Germline-derived CDR1 and CDR2 are SGHTA and FQGNSA. CDR3 residues: CASSPQSGRARNEQFF. In DNA form, the CDR3 reads TGTGCCAGCAGCCCCCAGAGCGGGAGGGCCCGCAATGAGCAGTTCTTC.

This clonotype was seen a handful of times. This rearrangement joins TRBV20-1 to TRBJ1-1, with D maybe TRBD1 (5 bases). CDR3 length equals 13 residues. The V gene's germline CDR1 is DFQATT and CDR2 SNEGSKA (reference sequence). Trimming stripped 5 bases from V and 5 bases from J, with 15 bases between. Written as DNA, the CDR3 is TGCAGTGCTGAACGGAGGCGGGGGACTGAAGCTTTCTTT. Protein: CSAERRRGTEAFF.